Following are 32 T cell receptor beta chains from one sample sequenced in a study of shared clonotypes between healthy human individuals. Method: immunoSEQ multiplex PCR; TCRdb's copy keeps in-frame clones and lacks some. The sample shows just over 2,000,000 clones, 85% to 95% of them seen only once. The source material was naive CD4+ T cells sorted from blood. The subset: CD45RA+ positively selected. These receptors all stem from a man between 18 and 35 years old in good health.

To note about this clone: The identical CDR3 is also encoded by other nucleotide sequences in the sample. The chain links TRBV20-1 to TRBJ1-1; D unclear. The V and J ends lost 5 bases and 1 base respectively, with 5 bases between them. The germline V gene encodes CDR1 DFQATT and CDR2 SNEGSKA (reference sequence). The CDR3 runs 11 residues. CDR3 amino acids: CSAGRNTEAFF. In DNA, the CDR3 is TGCAGTGCTGGCAGGAACACTGAAGCTTTCTTT.

The CDR3 DNA follows: TGCGCCAGCAGCCAAGATGAGGTTCCTAATGAAAAACTGTTTTTT. Translated, it gives CASSQDEVPNEKLFF. The V call is TRBV4-1, the J call TRBJ1-4; D call uncertain. Germline V lookup: CDR1 MGHRA, CDR2 YSYEKL. The CDR3 consists of 15 residues. Trimming left V 0 bases short and J 3 bases short, with 8 bases between.

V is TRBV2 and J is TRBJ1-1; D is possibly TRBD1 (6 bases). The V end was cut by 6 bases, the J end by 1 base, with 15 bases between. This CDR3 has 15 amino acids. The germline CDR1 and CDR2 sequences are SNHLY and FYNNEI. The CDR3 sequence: CASSNQGGRNTEAFF. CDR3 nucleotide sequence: TGTGCCAGCAGCAACCAAGGGGGTAGGAACACTGAAGCTTTCTTT.

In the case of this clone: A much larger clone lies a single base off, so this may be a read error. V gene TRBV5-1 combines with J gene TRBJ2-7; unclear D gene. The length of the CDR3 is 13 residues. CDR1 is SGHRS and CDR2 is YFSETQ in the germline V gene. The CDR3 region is CASSEDGSYEQHF. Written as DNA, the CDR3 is TGCGCCAGCAGCGAGGACGGAAGCTACGAGCAGCACTTC.

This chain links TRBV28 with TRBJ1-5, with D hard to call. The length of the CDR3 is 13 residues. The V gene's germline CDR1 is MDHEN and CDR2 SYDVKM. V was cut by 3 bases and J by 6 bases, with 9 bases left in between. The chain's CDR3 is CASSFKGGQPQHF. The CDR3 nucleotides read TGTGCCAGCAGTTTCAAAGGAGGTCAGCCCCAGCATTTT.

In DNA form, the CDR3 reads TGTGCCAGCAGGGGGGACATTGGCAATCAGCCCCAGCATTTT. It translates to CASRGDIGNQPQHF. This chain uses TRBV5-5 with TRBJ1-5; perhaps TRBD1 as D (6 bases). Germline CDR1 and CDR2: SGHKS and YYEKEE (reference sequence). V lost 5 bases, J lost 2 bases, and 11 bases lay in between. CDR3 length: 14 amino acids.

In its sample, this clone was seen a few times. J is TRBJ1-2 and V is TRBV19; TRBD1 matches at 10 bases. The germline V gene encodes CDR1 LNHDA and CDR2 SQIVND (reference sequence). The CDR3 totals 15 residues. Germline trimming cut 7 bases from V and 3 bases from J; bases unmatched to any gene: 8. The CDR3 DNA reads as TGTGCCAGTAACAACCGGGACAGGGGTGACTATGGCTACACCTTC. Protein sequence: CASNNRDRGDYGYTF.

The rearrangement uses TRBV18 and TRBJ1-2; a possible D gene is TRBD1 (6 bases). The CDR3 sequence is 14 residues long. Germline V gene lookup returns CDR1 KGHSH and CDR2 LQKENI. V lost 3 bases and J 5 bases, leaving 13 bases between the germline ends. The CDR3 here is CASSPQGLVYGYTF. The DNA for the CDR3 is TGTGCCAGCTCACCTCAGGGGCTCGTGTATGGCTACACCTTC.

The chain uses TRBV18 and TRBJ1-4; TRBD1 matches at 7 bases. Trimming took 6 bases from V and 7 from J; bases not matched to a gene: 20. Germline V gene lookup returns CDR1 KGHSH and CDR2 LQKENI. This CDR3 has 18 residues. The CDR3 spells CASSTAPQLTGVGEKLFF. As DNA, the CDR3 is TGTGCCAGCTCCACAGCACCCCAATTAACAGGGGTCGGTGAAAAACTGTTTTTT.

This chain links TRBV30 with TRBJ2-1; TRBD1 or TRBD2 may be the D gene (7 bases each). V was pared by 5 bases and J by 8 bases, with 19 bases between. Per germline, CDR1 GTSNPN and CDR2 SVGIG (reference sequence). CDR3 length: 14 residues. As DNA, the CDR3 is TGTGCCTGGGATTCCACAGGGGAGGGAGATGAGCAGTTCTTC. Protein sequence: CAWDSTGEGDEQFF. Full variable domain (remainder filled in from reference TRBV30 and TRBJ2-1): SQTIHQWPATLVQPVGSPLSLECTVEGTSNPNLYWYRQAAGRGLQLLFYSVGIGQISSEVPQNLSASRPQDRQFILSSKKLLLSDSGFYLCAWDSTGEGDEQFFGPGTRLTVL.

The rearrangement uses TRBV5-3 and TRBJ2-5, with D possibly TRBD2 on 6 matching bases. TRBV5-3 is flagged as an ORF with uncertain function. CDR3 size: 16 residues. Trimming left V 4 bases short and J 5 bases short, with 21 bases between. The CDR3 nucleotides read TGTGCCAGAAGCCTATTAAGGGACTGGTGTATGGAGACCCAGTACTTC. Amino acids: CARSLLRDWCMETQYF.

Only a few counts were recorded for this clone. Written as DNA, the CDR3 is TGTGCCAGCTCACCATCAGGGCTTAAAGAGACCCAGTACTTC. Translating it yields CASSPSGLKETQYF. This chain joins TRBV18 and TRBJ2-5; tentatively, D is TRBD1 (5 bases). The CDR3 contains 14 residues. The germline CDR1 and CDR2 sequences are KGHSH and LQKENI. V dropped 2 bases and J dropped 3 bases, with 10 bases sitting between them. Full variable domain (rest looked up from reference TRBV18 and TRBJ2-5): NAGVMQNPRHLVRRRGQEARLRCSPMKGHSHVYWYRQLPEEGLKFMVYLQKENIIDESGMPKERFSAEFPKEGPSILRIQQVVRGDSAAYFCASSPSGLKETQYFGPGTRLLVL.

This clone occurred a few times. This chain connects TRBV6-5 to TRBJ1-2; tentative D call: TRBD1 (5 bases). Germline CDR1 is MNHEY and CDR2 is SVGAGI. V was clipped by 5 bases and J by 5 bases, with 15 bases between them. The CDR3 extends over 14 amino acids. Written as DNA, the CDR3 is TGTGCCAGCAGTCCCTCGGGACGGAATTATGGCTACACCTTC. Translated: CASSPSGRNYGYTF.

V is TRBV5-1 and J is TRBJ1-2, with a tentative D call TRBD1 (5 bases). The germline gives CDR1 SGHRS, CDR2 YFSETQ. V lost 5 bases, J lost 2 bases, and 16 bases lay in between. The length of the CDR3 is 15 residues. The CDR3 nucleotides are TGCGCCAGCAGACAGGCAGGGATTCCAAACTATGGCTACACCTTC. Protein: CASRQAGIPNYGYTF.

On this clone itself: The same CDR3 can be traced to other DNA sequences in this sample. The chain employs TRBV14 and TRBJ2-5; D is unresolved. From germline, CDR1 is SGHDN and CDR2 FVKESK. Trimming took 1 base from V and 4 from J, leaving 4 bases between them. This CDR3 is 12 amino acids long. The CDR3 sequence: CASSQVGETQYF. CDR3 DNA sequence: TGTGCCAGCAGCCAAGTGGGAGAGACCCAGTACTTC.

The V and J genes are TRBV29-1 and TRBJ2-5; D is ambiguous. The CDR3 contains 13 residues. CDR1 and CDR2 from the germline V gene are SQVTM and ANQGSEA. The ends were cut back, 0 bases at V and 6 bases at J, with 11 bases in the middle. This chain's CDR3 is CSVEDTGRQTQYF. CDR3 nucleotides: TGCAGCGTTGAAGATACCGGAAGGCAGACCCAGTACTTC.

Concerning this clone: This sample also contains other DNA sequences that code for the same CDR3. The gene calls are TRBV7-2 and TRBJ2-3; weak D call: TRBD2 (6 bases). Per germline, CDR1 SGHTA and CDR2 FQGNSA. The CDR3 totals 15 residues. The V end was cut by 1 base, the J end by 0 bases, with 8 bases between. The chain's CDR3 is CASSLGSGSTDTQYF. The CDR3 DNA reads TGTGCCAGCAGCTTAGGTAGCGGAAGCACAGATACGCAGTATTTT.

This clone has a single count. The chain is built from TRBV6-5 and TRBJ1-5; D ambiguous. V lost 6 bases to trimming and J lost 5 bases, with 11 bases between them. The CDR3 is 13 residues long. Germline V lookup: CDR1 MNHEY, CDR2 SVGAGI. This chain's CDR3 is CASSRNKYQPQHF. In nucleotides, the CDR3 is TGTGCCAGCAGCAGAAATAAGTATCAGCCCCAGCATTTT.

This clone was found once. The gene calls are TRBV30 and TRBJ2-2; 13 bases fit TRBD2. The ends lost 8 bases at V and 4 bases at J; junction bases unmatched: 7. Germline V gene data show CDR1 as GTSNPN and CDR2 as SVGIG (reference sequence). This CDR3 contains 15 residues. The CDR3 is CAQLAGGHRTGELFF. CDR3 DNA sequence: TGTGCCCAACTAGCGGGGGGGCATCGCACCGGGGAGCTGTTTTTT.

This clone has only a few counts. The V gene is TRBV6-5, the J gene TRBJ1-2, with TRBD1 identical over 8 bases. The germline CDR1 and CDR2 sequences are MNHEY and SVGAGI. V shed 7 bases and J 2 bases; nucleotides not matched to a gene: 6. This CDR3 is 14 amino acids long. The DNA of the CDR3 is TGTGCCAGCACCCCGGGACAGGCAAACTATGGCTACACCTTC. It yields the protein CASTPGQANYGYTF.

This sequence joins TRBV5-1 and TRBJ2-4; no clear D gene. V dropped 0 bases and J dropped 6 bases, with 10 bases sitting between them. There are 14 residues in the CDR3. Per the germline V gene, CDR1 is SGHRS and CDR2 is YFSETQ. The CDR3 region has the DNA TGCGCCAGCAGCTTGGATACTTCCATAAACATTCAGTACTTC. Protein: CASSLDTSINIQYF. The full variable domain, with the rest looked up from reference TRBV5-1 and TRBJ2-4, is KAGVTQTPRYLIKTRGQQVTLSCSPISGHRSVSWYQQTPGQGLQFLFEYFSETQRNKGNFPGRFSGRQFSNSRSEMNVSTLELGDSALYLCASSLDTSINIQYFGAGTRLSVL.

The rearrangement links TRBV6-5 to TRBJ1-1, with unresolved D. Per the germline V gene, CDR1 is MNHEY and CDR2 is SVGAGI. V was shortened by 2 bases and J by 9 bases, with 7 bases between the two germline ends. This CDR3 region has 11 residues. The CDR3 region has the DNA TGTGCCAGCAGTTACGGTACCAAAGCTTTCTTT. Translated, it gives CASSYGTKAFF.

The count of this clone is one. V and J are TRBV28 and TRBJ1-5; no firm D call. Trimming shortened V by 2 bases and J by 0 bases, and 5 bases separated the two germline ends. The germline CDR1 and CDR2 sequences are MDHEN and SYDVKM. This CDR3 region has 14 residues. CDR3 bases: TGTGCCAGCAGTTTAGTCAATAGCAATCAGCCCCAGCATTTT. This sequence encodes CASSLVNSNQPQHF.

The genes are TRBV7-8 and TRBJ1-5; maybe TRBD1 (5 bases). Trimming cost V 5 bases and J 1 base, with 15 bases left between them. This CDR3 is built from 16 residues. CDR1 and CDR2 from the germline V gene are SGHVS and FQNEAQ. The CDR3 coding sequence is TGTGCCAGCAGCCCCGGGGCAGGGCGAAGCAATCAGCCCCAGCATTTT. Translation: CASSPGAGRSNQPQHF.

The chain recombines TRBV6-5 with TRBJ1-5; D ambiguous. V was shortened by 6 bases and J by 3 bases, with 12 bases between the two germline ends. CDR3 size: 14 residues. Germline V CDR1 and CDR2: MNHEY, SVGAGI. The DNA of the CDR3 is TGTGCCAGCAGGCCGGCAGGTAACAATCAGCCCCAGCATTTT. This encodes CASRPAGNNQPQHF.

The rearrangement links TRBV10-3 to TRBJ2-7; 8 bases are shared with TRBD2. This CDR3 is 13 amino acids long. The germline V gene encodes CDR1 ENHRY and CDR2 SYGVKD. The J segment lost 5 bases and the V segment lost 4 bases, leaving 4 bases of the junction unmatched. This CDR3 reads CAISVGLDNEQYF. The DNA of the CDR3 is TGTGCCATCAGTGTGGGACTAGATAACGAGCAGTACTTC.

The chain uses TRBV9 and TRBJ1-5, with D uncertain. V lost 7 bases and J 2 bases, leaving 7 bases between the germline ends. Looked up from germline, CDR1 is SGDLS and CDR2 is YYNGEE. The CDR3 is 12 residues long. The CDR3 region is CASPYRNQPQHF. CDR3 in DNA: TGTGCCAGCCCCTACCGCAATCAGCCCCAGCATTTT.

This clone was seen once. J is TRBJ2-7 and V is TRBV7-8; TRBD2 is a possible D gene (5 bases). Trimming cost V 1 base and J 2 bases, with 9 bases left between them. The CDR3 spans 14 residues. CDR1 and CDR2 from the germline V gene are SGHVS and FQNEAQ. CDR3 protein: CASSLVPGTYEQYF. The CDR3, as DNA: TGTGCCAGCAGCTTAGTCCCGGGGACCTACGAGCAGTACTTC.

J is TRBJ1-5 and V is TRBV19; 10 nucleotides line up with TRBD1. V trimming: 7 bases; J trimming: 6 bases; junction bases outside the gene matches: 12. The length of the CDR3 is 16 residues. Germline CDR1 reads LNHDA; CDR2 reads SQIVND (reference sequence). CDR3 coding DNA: TGTGCCAGTACTAAGACAGGGGGCGGTGGTTTTCAGCCCCAGCATTTT. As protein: CASTKTGGGGFQPQHF.

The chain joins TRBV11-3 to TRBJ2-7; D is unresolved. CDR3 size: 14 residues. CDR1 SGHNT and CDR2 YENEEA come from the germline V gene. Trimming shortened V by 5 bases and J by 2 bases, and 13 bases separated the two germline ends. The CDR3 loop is CASSPGPQAYEQYF. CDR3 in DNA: TGTGCCAGCAGCCCCGGGCCCCAGGCCTACGAGCAGTACTTC.

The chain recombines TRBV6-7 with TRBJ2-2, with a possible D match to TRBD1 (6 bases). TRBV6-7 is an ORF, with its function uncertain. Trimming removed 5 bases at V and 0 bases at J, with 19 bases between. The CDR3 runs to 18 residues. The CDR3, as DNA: TGTGCCAGCAGTCAACAGGGAACCGGTTGTACGAACACCGGGGAGCTGTTTTTT. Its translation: CASSQQGTGCTNTGELFF.

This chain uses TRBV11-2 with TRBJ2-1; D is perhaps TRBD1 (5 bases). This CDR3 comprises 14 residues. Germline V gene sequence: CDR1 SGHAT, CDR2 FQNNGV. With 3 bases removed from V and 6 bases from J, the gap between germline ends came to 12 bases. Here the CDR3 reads CASSLQGIFNEQFF. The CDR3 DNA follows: TGTGCCAGCAGCTTGCAGGGAATATTCAATGAGCAGTTCTTC.